This T cell receptor (beta chain) was identified in a study of neurological immune-mediated disorders. This clonotype has ten or more counts. The cDNA was generated by 5'RACE with 10-nucleotide random UMIs. TCRdb re-called the 5' RACE reads through MiXCR, storing one row per CDR3 protein. The sample lists 12,000 to 15,000 distinct CDR3 sequences, approximately 13% occurring once. Each sorted-subset library came from 1 million CD4+ or CD8+ T cells. The receptor was derived from a female donor with HTLV-1-associated myelopathy (HAM/TSP). Sequenced input: CD8+ T cells from blood.

CDR3 in amino acids: CASSNNLGGPNTEAFF. CDR3 coding DNA: TGCGCCAGCAGCAACAATCTAGGGGGACCGAACACTGAAGCTTTCTTT. The V and J genes are TRBV5-1 and TRBJ1-1; D perhaps matches TRBD1 (6 bases). Germline V gives CDR1 SGHRS, CDR2 YFSETQ. Trimming shortened V by 4 bases and J by 1 base, and 17 bases separated the two germline ends. The CDR3 extends over 16 amino acids. The whole variable domain, filled in from reference TRBV5-1 and TRBJ1-1, reads KAGVTQTPRYLIKTRGQQVTLSCSPISGHRSVSWYQQTPGQGLQFLFEYFSETQRNKGNFPGRFSGRQFSNSRSEMNVSTLELGDSALYLCASSNNLGGPNTEAFFGQGTRLTVV.